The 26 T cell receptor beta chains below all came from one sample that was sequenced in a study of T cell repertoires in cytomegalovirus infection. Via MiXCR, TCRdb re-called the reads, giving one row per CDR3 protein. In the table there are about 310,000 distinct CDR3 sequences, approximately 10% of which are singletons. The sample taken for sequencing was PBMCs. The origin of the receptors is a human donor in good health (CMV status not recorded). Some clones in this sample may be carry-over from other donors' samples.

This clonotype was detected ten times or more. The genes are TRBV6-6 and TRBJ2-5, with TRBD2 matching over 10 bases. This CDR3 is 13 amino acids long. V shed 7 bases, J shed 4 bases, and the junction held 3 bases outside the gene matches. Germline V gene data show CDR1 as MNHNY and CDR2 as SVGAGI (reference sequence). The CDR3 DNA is TGTGCCAGCATGCGACTAGCGGGAGAGACCCAGTACTTC. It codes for CASMRLAGETQYF.

As DNA, the CDR3 is TGCAGTGCTAGATTTAAACGAGGACTAGCGGGGCGCACAGATACGCAGTATTTT. This sequence encodes CSARFKRGLAGRTDTQYF. The chain combines TRBV20-1 with TRBJ2-3; 12 bases agree with TRBD2. Germline assignment: CDR1 DFQATT and CDR2 SNEGSKA (reference sequence). CDR3 size: 18 residues. V shed 2 bases and J 1 base; nucleotides not matched to a gene: 10.

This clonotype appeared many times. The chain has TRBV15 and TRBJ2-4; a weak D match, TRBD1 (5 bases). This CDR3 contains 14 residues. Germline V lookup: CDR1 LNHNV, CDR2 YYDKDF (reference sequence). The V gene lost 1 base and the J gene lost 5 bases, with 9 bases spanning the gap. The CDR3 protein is CATSRAGRENIQYF. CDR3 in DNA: TGTGCCACCAGCAGAGCAGGCAGGGAAAACATTCAGTACTTC.

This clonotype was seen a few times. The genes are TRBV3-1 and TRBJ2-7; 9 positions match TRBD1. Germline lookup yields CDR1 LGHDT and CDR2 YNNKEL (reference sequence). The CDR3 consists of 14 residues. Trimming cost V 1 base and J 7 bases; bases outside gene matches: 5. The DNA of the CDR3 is TGTGCCAGCAGCCAAGGGGACAGGGACCTAGAGCAGTACGTC. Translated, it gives CASSQGDRDLEQYV.

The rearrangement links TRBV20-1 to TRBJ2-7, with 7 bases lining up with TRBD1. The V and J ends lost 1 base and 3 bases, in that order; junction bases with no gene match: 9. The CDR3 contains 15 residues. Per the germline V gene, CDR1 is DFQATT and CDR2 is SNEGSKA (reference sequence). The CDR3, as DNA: TGCAGTGCTAGAGCGAGACAGGGACCTTACTACGAGCAGTACGTC. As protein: CSARARQGPYYEQYV.

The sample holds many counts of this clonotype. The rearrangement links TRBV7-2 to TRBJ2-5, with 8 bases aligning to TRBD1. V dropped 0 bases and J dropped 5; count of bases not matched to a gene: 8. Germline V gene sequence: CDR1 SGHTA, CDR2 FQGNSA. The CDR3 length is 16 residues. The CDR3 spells CASSLARAGGGETQYF. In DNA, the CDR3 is TGTGCCAGCAGCTTAGCGAGGGCAGGGGGCGGGGAGACCCAGTACTTC.

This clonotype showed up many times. CDR3 in DNA: TGTGCCAGCAGCTTAGTAGGGGAGTTGAGCACTGAAGCTTTCTTT. Translation: CASSLVGELSTEAFF. The chain recombines TRBV7-2 with TRBJ1-1; weak D call: TRBD1 (5 bases). The length of the CDR3 is 15 residues. CDR1 is SGHTA, CDR2 FQGNSA, per germline. Deletions cut 1 base from V and 4 bases from J, with 13 bases between.

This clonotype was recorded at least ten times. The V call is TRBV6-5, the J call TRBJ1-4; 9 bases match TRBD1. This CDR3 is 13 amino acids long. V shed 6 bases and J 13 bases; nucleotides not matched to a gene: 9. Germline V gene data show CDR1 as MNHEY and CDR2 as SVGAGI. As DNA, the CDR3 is TGTGCCAGCAGATCGGGACAGGGAGGTTTACTGTTTTTT. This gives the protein CASRSGQGGLLFF.

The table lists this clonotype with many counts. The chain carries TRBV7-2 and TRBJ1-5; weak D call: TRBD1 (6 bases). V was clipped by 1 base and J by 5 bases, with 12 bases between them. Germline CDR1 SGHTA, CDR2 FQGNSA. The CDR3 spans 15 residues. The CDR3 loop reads CASSLVGGVDQPQHF. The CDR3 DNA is TGTGCCAGCAGCTTAGTAGGGGGGGTTGATCAGCCCCAGCATTTT.

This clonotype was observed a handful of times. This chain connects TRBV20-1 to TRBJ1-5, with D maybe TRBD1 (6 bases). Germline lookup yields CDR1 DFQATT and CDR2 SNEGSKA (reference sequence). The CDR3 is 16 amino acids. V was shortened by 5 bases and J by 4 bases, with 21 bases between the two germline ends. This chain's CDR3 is CSASRSGGRENQPQHF. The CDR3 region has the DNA TGCAGTGCTTCGAGGAGCGGGGGGCGGGAGAATCAGCCCCAGCATTTT.

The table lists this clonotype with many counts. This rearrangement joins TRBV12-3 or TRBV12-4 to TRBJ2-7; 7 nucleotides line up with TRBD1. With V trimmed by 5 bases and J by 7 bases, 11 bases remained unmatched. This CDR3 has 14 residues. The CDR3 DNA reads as TGTGCCAGCAGTCTCAGGACAGGTTTGGATGAGCAGTACTTC. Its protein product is CASSLRTGLDEQYF.

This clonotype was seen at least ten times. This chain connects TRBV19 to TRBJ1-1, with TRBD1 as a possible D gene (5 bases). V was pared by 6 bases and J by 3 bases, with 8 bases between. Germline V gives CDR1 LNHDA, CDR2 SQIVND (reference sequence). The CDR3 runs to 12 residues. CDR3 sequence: CASRLGDTEAFF. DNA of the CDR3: TGTGCCAGTAGGCTAGGGGACACTGAAGCTTTCTTT.

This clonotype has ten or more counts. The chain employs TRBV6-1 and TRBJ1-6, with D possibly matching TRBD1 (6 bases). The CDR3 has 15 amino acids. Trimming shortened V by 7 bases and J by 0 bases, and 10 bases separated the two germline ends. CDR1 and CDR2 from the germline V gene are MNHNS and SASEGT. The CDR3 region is CASTPDSSYNSPLHF. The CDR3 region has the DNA TGTGCCAGCACCCCGGACAGCTCCTATAATTCACCCCTCCACTTT.

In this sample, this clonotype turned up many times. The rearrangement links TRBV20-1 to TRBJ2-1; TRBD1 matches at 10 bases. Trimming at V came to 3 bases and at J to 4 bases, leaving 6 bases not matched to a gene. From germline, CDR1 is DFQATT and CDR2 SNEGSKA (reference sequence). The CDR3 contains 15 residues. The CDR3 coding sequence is TGCAGTGCTAGCCCGACAGGGGGCCCTTACAATGAGCAGTTCTTC. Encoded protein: CSASPTGGPYNEQFF.

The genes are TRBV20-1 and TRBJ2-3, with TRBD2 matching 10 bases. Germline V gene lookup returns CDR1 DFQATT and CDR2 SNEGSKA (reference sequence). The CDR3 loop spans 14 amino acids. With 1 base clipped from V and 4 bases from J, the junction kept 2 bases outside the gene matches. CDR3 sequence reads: CSARAGTSADTQYF. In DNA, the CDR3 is TGCAGTGCTAGAGCCGGGACTAGCGCAGATACGCAGTATTTT.

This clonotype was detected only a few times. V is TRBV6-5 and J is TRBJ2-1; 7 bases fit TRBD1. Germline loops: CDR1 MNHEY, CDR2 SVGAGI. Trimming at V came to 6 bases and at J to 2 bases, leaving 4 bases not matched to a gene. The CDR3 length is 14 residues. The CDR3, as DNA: TGTGCCAGCAGGCTAGGACAGGCCTACAATGAGCAGTTCTTC. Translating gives CASRLGQAYNEQFF.

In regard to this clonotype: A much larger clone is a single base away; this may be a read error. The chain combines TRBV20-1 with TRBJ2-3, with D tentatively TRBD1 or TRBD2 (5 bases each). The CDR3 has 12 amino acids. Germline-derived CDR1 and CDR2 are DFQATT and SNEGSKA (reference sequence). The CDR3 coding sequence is TGCAGTGCTCCGGGGCGGGTAGATATGCAGTATTTT. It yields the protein CSAPGRVDMQYF.

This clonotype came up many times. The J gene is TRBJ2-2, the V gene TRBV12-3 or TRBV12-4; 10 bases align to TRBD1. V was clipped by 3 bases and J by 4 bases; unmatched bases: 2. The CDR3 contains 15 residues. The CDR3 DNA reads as TGTGCCAGCAGTTTTGGGACAGGGGCCACCGGGGAGCTGTTTTTT. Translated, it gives CASSFGTGATGELFF.

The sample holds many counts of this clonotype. DNA of the CDR3: TGTGCCAGCAGCTTACCGAATGGGGGTACTGAAGCTTTCTTT. Its protein product is CASSLPNGGTEAFF. V and J are TRBV7-8 and TRBJ1-1, with D possibly TRBD1 on 5 matching bases. Germline loops: CDR1 SGHVS, CDR2 FQNEAQ. The ends were cut back, 2 bases at V and 5 bases at J, with 12 bases in the middle. The CDR3 loop spans 14 amino acids.

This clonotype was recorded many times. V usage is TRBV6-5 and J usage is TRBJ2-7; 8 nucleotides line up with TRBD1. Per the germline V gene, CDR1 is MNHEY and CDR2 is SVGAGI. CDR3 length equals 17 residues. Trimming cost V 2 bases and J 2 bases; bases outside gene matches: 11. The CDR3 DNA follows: TGTGCCAGCAGTTACGGTGCGCAGGGGGCAGTCACCTACGAGCAGTACTTC. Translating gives CASSYGAQGAVTYEQYF.

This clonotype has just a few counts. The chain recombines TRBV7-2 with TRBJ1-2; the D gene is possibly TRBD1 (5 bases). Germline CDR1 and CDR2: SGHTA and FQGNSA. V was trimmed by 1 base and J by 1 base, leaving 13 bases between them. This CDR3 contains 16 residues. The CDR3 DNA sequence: TGTGCCAGCAGCTTAGTAACTTCGACAGTTAACTATGGCTACACCTTC. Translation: CASSLVTSTVNYGYTF.

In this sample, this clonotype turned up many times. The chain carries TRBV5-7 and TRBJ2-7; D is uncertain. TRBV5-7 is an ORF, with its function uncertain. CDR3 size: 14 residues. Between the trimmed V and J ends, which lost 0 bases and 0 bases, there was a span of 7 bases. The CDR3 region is CASSLGANSYEQYV. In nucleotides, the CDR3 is TGTGCCAGCAGCTTGGGGGCAAACTCCTACGAGCAGTACGTC.

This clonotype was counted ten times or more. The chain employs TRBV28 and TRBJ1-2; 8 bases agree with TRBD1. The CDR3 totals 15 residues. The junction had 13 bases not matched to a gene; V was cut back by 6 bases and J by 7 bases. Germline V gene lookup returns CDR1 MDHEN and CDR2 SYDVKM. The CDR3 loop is CASREFGQGLGGYTF. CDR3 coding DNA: TGTGCCAGCAGGGAATTCGGACAGGGCCTTGGTGGCTACACCTTC.

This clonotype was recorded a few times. This CDR3 reads CASSLGRRTGELFF. CDR3 nucleotides: TGTGCCAGCAGCTTAGGCCGCCGTACCGGGGAGCTGTTTTTT. The chain employs TRBV7-3 and TRBJ2-2; unclear D gene. CDR1 is SGHTA and CDR2 is FQGTGA in the germline V gene. The CDR3 contains 14 residues. Trimming removed 2 bases from V and 5 bases from J, with 9 bases in between. Drawing the rest from reference TRBV7-3 and TRBJ2-2, the complete variable domain is GAGVSQTPSNKVTEKGKYVELRCDPISGHTALYWYRQSLGQGPEFLIYFQGTGAADDSGLPNDRFFAVRPEGSVSTLKIQRTERGDSAVYLCASSLGRRTGELFFGEGSRLTVL.

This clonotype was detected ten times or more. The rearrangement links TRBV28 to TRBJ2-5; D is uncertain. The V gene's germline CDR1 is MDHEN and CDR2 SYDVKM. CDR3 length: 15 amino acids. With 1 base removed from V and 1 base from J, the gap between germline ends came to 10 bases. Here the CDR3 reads CASSLLPRLQETQYF. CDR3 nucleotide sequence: TGTGCCAGCAGTTTATTGCCCAGGCTCCAAGAGACCCAGTACTTC.

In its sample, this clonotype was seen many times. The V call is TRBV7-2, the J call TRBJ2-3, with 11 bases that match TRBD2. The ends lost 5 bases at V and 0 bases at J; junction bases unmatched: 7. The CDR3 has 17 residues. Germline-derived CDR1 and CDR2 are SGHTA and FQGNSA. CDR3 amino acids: CASSMRLAGLSTDTQYF. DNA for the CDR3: TGTGCCAGCAGCATGAGACTAGCGGGGTTGAGCACAGATACGCAGTATTTT.